What follows describes a single T cell receptor beta chain. CDR1 is KGHSH and CDR2 is LQKENI in the germline V gene. Trimming removed 4 bases from V and 7 bases from J, with 13 bases in between. The CDR3 length is 13 residues. The sample is drawn from a study of blood T cell repertoires in COVID-19. In the study overall: Donors in the United States, Italy and Spain gave samples during acute or convalescent COVID-19. Sample material is recorded as cDNA or gDNA derived from T cells, B-cell-depleted T cells, or PBMCs.

The protocol was immunoSEQ multiplex PCR, while the TCRdb copy is restricted to in-frame clones and leaves out a portion. The sample consists of roughly 220,000 clones, around 84% of them appearing once. The chain is built from TRBV18 and TRBJ2-5, with D possibly being TRBD1 (6 bases). The material sequenced was peripheral blood. This sequence was found in an older man with acute or convalescent COVID-19. In nucleotides, the CDR3 is TGTGCCAGCTCACGCGACAGGTGGGGGACCCAGTACTTC. It translates to CASSRDRWGTQYF. The full variable domain, completed using reference TRBV18 and TRBJ2-5, is NAGVMQNPRHLVRRRGQEARLRCSPMKGHSHVYWYRQLPEEGLKFMVYLQKENIIDESGMPKERFSAEFPKEGPSILRIQQVVRGDSAAYFCASSRDRWGTQYFGPGTRLLVL.